The 12 T cell receptor beta chains given below trace back to one sample, sequenced in a study of CD8 T cells in Susac syndrome. The RNA, 0.5 to 1 ug, was put through reverse transcription using random hexamers. TCRdb analysed the immunoSEQ multiplex PCR reads with MiXCR anew, one entry per CDR3 protein. The sample lists about 290,000 distinct CDR3 sequences, 75% to 90% occurring once. The specimen sequenced was CD8+ T cells from PBMCs. The receptor set was obtained from a human donor with multiple sclerosis.

This clonotype was counted a few times. The chain links TRBV7-9 to TRBJ2-3; 7 positions agree with TRBD1. The V gene's germline CDR1 is SEHNR and CDR2 FQNEAQ (reference sequence). After removal of 2 bases from V and 1 base from J, the junction contained 0 bases not matched to a gene. The CDR3 has 14 residues. CDR3 DNA: TGTGCCAGCAGCTTAACAGGGGGCACAGATACGCAGTATTTT. It translates to CASSLTGGTDTQYF.

The chain combines TRBV2 with TRBJ1-2; TRBD1 might be the D (6 bases). The CDR3 has 15 amino acids. Trimming pared 0 bases from V and 4 bases from J, leaving 12 bases between. Germline V gives CDR1 SNHLY, CDR2 FYNNEI. The CDR3: CASSEASTGLYGYTF. CDR3 in DNA: TGTGCCAGCAGTGAAGCTTCGACAGGCCTCTATGGCTACACCTTC. The entire variable domain, with the rest obtained from reference TRBV2 and TRBJ1-2, is as follows: EPEVTQTPSHQVTQMGQEVILRCVPISNHLYFYWYRQILGQKVEFLVSFYNNEISEKSEIFDDQFSVERPDGSNFTLKIRSTKLEDSAMYFCASSEASTGLYGYTFGSGTRLTVV.

The chain has TRBV14 and TRBJ2-2, with unresolved D. The CDR3 is 14 residues long. Germline V gives CDR1 SGHDN, CDR2 FVKESK. V was trimmed by 1 base and J by 3 bases, leaving 6 bases between them. CDR3 loop: CASSQVLYTGELFF. The DNA of the CDR3 is TGTGCCAGCAGCCAAGTACTCTACACCGGGGAGCTGTTTTTT.

The rearrangement uses TRBV9 and TRBJ2-7; TRBD2 matches 8 bases. CDR1 SGDLS and CDR2 YYNGEE come from the germline V gene. This CDR3 has 16 amino acids. The J segment lost 6 bases and the V segment lost 4 bases, leaving 15 bases of the junction unmatched. CDR3 protein: CASSPTGLADWGEQYF. As DNA, the CDR3 is TGTGCCAGCAGCCCAACCGGACTAGCAGACTGGGGCGAGCAGTACTTC.

Here the CDR3 DNA reads TGTGCCAGCAGCCAAGTGGGAAATCAGCCCCAGCATTTT. Its protein product is CASSQVGNQPQHF. This chain uses TRBV4-2 with TRBJ1-5, with D unclear. The CDR3 covers 13 residues. CDR1 is LGHNA and CDR2 is YNFKEQ in the germline V gene. V lost 1 base to trimming and J lost 4 bases, with 5 bases between them.

This rearrangement joins TRBV23-1 to TRBJ2-1; TRBD2 aligns across 8 bases. TRBV23-1 has ORF status, its function being uncertain. The CDR3 covers 13 residues. With V trimmed by 8 bases and J by 14 bases, 14 bases remained unmatched. The CDR3 sequence: CASGGTWQREKFF. The CDR3 DNA follows: TGCGCCAGCGGGGGGACATGGCAGCGGGAGAAGTTCTTC.

The chain recombines TRBV4-2 with TRBJ2-7, with 8 bases aligning to TRBD1. J gave up 2 bases and V 0 bases, and 3 bases lay outside the gene matches. Germline V gives CDR1 LGHNA, CDR2 YNFKEQ. The CDR3 has 15 amino acids. DNA of the CDR3: TGTGCCAGCAGCCAAGAATGGACAGGGCCCTACGAGCAGTACTTC. As protein: CASSQEWTGPYEQYF.

V is TRBV7-8 and J is TRBJ2-7, with no clear D. Germline assignment: CDR1 SGHVS and CDR2 FQNEAQ. Trimming stripped 1 base from V and 4 bases from J, with 8 bases between. The CDR3 totals 13 residues. The CDR3, as DNA: TGTGCCAGCAGCTTAGAGTTGGAATACGAGCAGTACTTC. This codes for CASSLELEYEQYF.

This chain links TRBV28 with TRBJ1-3; the match to TRBD1 covers 8 bases. The junction had 3 bases not matched to a gene; V was cut back by 3 bases and J by 2 bases. CDR1 is MDHEN and CDR2 is SYDVKM in the germline V gene. There are 15 residues in the CDR3. The CDR3 DNA reads TGTGCCAGCAGTTTCAGGGGGCTCACTGGAAACACCATATATTTT. Translated: CASSFRGLTGNTIYF.

This chain links TRBV30 with TRBJ2-1; 10 nucleotides align to TRBD2. V shed 0 bases, J shed 7 bases, and the junction held 6 bases outside the gene matches. The CDR3 covers 15 residues. Germline V lookup: CDR1 GTSNPN, CDR2 SVGIG (reference sequence). CDR3: CAWSVLAGVGNEQFF. Written as DNA, the CDR3 is TGTGCCTGGAGTGTGCTAGCGGGAGTAGGGAATGAGCAGTTCTTC.

The chain employs TRBV15 and TRBJ2-3; 7 bases are a match to TRBD2. The CDR3 sequence is 14 residues long. The germline V gene encodes CDR1 LNHNV and CDR2 YYDKDF (reference sequence). J lost 2 bases, V lost 2 bases, and 1 base had no gene match. The CDR3 loop reads CATSRSGITDTQYF. The CDR3, as DNA: TGTGCCACCAGCAGAAGCGGGATCACAGATACGCAGTATTTT. Full variable domain (rest looked up from reference TRBV15 and TRBJ2-3): DAMVIQNPRYQVTQFGKPVTLSCSQTLNHNVMYWYQQKSSQAPKLLFHYYDKDFNNEADTPDNFQSRRPNTSFCFLDIRSPGLGDTAMYLCATSRSGITDTQYFGPGTRLTVL.

The chain has TRBV30 and TRBJ2-1; the D gene could be TRBD1 or TRBD2 (5 bases each). In germline, CDR1 is GTSNPN, CDR2 SVGIG (reference sequence). Deletions cut 3 bases from V and 5 bases from J, with 20 bases between. CDR3 length: 16 amino acids. The CDR3 DNA is TGTGCCTGGAGCCCATTACCCGGGGCAAGCAACAATGAGCAGTTCTTC. This codes for CAWSPLPGASNNEQFF.